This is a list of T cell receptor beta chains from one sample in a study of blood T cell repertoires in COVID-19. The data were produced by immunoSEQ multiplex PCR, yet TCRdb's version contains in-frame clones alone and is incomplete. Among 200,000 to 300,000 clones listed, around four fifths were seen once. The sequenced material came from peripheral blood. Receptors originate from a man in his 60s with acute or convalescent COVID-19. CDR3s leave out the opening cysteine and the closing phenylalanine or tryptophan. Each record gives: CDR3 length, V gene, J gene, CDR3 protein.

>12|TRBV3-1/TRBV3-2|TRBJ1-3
ASSLVAAGNTIY
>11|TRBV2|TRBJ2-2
ASSLSGTGELF
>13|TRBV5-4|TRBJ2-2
ASSLGAANTGELF
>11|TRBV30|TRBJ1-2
AWSAGQSYGYT
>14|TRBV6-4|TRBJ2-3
ASRRSPLVLTDTQY
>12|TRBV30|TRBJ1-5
AWQLPGGYQPQH
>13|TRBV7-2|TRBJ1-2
ASSFGTGQKPGYT
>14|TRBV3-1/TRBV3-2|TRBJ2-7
ASSQDSARLADEQY
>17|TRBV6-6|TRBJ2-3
ASSPRVSWFRERADTQY
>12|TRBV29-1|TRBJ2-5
SAPRGSGQETQY
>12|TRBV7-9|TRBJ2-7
ASSLGQGVHEQY
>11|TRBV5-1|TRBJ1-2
ASSLHGEYGYT
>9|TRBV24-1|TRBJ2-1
APSYYNEQF
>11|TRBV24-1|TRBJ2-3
ATSDSAADTQY
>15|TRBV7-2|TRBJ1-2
ASSLDVRTVPNYGYT
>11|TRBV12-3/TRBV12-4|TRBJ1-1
ASSFTGQTEAF
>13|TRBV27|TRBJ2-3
ASSLWGQGGDTQY
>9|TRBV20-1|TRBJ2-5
SARDLETQY
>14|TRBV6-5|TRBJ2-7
ASSYSLAGPSYEQY
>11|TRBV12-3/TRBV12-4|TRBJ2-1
ASTSAGADEQF
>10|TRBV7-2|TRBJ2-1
ASSLWGLEQF
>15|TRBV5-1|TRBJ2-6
ASSSRTGEFGANVLT
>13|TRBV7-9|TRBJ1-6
ASSSTAPYNSPLH
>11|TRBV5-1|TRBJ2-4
ASSLDNFNIQY